This T cell receptor (beta chain) derives from a study of blood T cell repertoires in COVID-19. Participant-given clinical history determined each cohort assignment. Original methodology: Amplification with reference gene primers provided the estimates of nucleated cell counts. Data came from immunoSEQ multiplex PCR; TCRdb stores just in-frame clones and leaves some out. The V and J calls and clone size come from that table; D and trimming were worked out from the DNA. The sample lists over 250,000 clones, over 85% occurring once. V was shortened by 0 bases and J by 4 bases, with 12 bases between the two germline ends. Per the germline V gene, CDR1 is LNHNV and CDR2 is YYDKDF (reference sequence). The CDR3 runs 15 residues.

This clonotype originated in a woman aged 60-75 years who had recovered from COVID-19. The rearrangement joins TRBV15 to TRBJ1-2; D is perhaps TRBD1 (5 bases). Sequenced sample: PBMCs or T cells enriched from blood (not recorded which). The CDR3 DNA reads as TGTGCCACCAGCAGAGATCCCACGACAGTCTATGGCTACACCTTC. Protein product: CATSRDPTTVYGYTF.